The rows below give T cell receptor beta chains drawn from one sample of a study of T-cell memory formation after mild COVID-19. Via MiXCR, TCRdb re-called the 5' RACE reads, giving one row per CDR3 protein. The sample has about 190,000 distinct CDR3 sequences, approximately 20% seen once; the top ten hold roughly 2.4%. Input material: PBMCs or a T cell subset sorted from them (not recorded which). The source is an adult woman who had mild COVID-19 (a few samples of this study predate the infection). Cell type and time point are not known. Both conserved end residues are part of each CDR3. A D gene is named only where the DNA matches it firmly. The size entry is marked missing in some rows and otherwise reads once, few, many or a size class.

size: -
D: -
J: TRBJ2-3
V: TRBV9
DNA: TGTGCCAGCAGCGTAGTCGACGATACGCAGTATTTT
CDR3: CASSVVDDTQYF

size: -
D: -
J: TRBJ2-7
V: TRBV5-1
DNA: TGCGCCAGCAGCTTGGAATTCGGTGGCAAGCAGTACTTC
CDR3: CASSLEFGGKQYF

size: few
D: -
J: TRBJ2-7
V: TRBV9
DNA: TGTGCCAGCAGCGGAAAGGGGAGTTGGGAGCAGTACTTC
CDR3: CASSGKGSWEQYF

size: -
D: -
J: TRBJ1-4
V: TRBV25-1
DNA: TGTGCCAGCAGCTGGGACGGGAAGGAAAAACTGTTTTTT
CDR3: CASSWDGKEKLFF

size: -
D: -
J: TRBJ2-6
V: TRBV19
DNA: TGTGCCAGTAGTATGCCGGGGCGCTCTGGGGCCAACGTCCTGACTTTC
CDR3: CASSMPGRSGANVLTF

size: -
D: TRBD2
J: TRBJ2-4
V: TRBV20-1
DNA: TGCAGTGCTAGGTACGCGGGAGGCCCACAACCGACGTTTGCCAAAAACATTCAGTACTTC
CDR3: CSARYAGGPQPTFAKNIQYF

size: -
D: -
J: TRBJ1-2
V: TRBV3-1
DNA: TGTGCCAGCAGCCCCGGGACACAGACCTATGGCTACACCTTC
CDR3: CASSPGTQTYGYTF

size: -
D: -
J: TRBJ2-7
V: TRBV7-2
DNA: TGTGCCAGCAGCTTTTACTTAACTAGCAGCTACGAGCAGTACTTC
CDR3: CASSFYLTSSYEQYF

size: few
D: -
J: TRBJ1-5
V: TRBV15
DNA: TGTGCCACCAGCAGAGATCCGTCCGCTGCTCAGCCCCAGCATTTT
CDR3: CATSRDPSAAQPQHF

size: few
D: -
J: TRBJ1-5
V: TRBV12-5
DNA: TGTGCTAGTGCCGCGGACACCAGCAATCAGCCCCAGCATTTT
CDR3: CASAADTSNQPQHF

size: few
D: TRBD1
J: TRBJ2-7
V: TRBV12-3/TRBV12-4
DNA: TGTGCCAGTAACACGTTAGGGTCGAGACAGGGGGTCCGACCCGACGACCACTACGAGCAGTACTTC
CDR3: CASNTLGSRQGVRPDDHYEQYF

size: few
D: TRBD1
J: TRBJ1-5
V: TRBV6-2/TRBV6-3
DNA: TGTGCCAGCAGTTACTTCGACAGGGGCAATCAGCCCCAGCATTTT
CDR3: CASSYFDRGNQPQHF

size: -
D: TRBD2
J: TRBJ2-5
V: TRBV9
DNA: TGTGCCAGCAGCGTAGGTCTGGTAGCGGGAGGACAGCAAGAGACCCAGTACTTC
CDR3: CASSVGLVAGGQQETQYF

size: many
D: -
J: TRBJ2-1
V: TRBV12-3/TRBV12-4
DNA: TGTGCCAGCAGCCTTCGGGGCCTCCTAAGCTCCTACAATGAGCAGTTCTTC
CDR3: CASSLRGLLSSYNEQFF

size: few
D: -
J: TRBJ1-2
V: TRBV3-1
DNA: TGTGCCAGCAGCCAACTACCCTGGAGCTACACCTTC
CDR3: CASSQLPWSYTF

size: few
D: TRBD1
J: TRBJ1-2
V: TRBV2
DNA: TGTGCCAGCAGAGGCGTCAGGGGGAAGCTTGGCTACACCTTC
CDR3: CASRGVRGKLGYTF

size: few
D: TRBD1
J: TRBJ1-5
V: TRBV20-1
DNA: TGCAGTGCTGCCCCAGGGGGGAACCAGCCCCAGCATTTT
CDR3: CSAAPGGNQPQHF

size: few
D: -
J: TRBJ1-1
V: TRBV2
DNA: TGTGCCAGCAGTGACAGGACCAACCCGAACACTGAAGCTTTCTTT
CDR3: CASSDRTNPNTEAFF

size: few
D: TRBD1
J: TRBJ2-1
V: TRBV4-1
DNA: TGCGCCAGCAGCCAAGATCGCGGCAGGGGGCAATGGAATGAGCAGTTCTTC
CDR3: CASSQDRGRGQWNEQFF

size: many
D: -
J: TRBJ1-5
V: TRBV12-3/TRBV12-4
DNA: TGTGCCAGCAGTTTAGGTCTTAGCAATCAGCCCCAGCATTTT
CDR3: CASSLGLSNQPQHF

size: -
D: TRBD1
J: TRBJ2-7
V: TRBV5-1
DNA: TGCGCCAGCAGCACCCAGGGGGAAGGCTACGAGCAGTACTTC
CDR3: CASSTQGEGYEQYF

size: -
D: -
J: TRBJ2-7
V: TRBV7-8
DNA: TGTGCCAGCAGCTTAGATCTCAACGAGCAGTACTTC
CDR3: CASSLDLNEQYF

size: -
D: TRBD2
J: TRBJ2-2
V: TRBV7-2
DNA: TGTGCCAGCAGCTCGACTAGCGGGAGGACCACCGGGGAGCTGTTTTTT
CDR3: CASSSTSGRTTGELFF

size: -
D: TRBD2
J: TRBJ2-7
V: TRBV12-3/TRBV12-4
DNA: TGTGCCAGCAAGGGCGGGAGCTACGAGCAGTACTTC
CDR3: CASKGGSYEQYF

size: -
D: TRBD1
J: TRBJ2-6
V: TRBV3-1
DNA: TGTGCCAGCAGCCAGGGGGACAGGGGCTCTGGGGCCAACGTCCTGACTTTC
CDR3: CASSQGDRGSGANVLTF

size: -
D: -
J: TRBJ2-7
V: TRBV6-6
DNA: TGTGCCAGCAGGCCCGGGACGGCCTACGAGCAGTACTTC
CDR3: CASRPGTAYEQYF

size: -
D: -
J: TRBJ2-1
V: TRBV3-1
DNA: TGTGCCAGCAGCCAAGTGCAGGGGGGGAGTGAGCAGTTCTTC
CDR3: CASSQVQGGSEQFF

size: few
D: -
J: TRBJ1-6
V: TRBV19
DNA: TGTGCCAGTAGTATAGATGGGACCTCTAATTCACCCCTCCACTTT
CDR3: CASSIDGTSNSPLHF

size: few
D: TRBD1
J: TRBJ2-3
V: TRBV29-1
DNA: TGCAGCGCCCAGCCACAGGGGCCAGATACGCAGTATTTT
CDR3: CSAQPQGPDTQYF